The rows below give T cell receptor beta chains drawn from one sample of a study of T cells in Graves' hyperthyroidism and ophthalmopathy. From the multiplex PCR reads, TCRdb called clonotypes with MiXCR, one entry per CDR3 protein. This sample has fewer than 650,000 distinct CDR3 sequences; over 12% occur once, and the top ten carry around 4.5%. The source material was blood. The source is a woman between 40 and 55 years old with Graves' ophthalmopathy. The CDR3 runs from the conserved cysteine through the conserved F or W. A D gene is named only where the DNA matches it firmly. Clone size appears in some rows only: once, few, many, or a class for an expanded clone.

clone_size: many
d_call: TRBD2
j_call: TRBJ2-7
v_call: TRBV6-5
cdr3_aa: CASSYVATGGRPHEQYF
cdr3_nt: TGTGCCAGCAGTTACGTGGCGACGGGCGGGAGGCCCCACGAGCAGTACTTC

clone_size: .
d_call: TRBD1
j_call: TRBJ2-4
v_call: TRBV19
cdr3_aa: CASSWKGQGNIQYF
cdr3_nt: TGTGCCAGTAGTTGGAAGGGACAGGGAAACATTCAGTACTTC

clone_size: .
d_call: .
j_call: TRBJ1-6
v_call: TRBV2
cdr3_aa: CASSDGRAPLHF
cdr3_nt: TGTGCCAGCAGTGACGGGAGGGCACCCCTCCACTTT

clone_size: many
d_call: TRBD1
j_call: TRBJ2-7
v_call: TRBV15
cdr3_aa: CATYGDREYEQYF
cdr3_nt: TGTGCCACCTATGGGGACAGGGAATACGAGCAGTACTTC

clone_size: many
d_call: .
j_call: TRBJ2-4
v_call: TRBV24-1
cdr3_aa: CATSDGAKNIQYF
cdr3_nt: TGTGCCACCAGTGACGGAGCCAAAAACATTCAGTACTTC

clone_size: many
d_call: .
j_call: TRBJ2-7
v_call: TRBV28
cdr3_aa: CASSLSGESPYEQYF
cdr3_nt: TGTGCCAGCAGTTTATCGGGGGAGTCCCCCTACGAGCAGTACTTC

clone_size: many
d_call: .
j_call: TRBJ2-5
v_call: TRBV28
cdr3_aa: CASRFSSRGQETQYF
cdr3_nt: TGTGCCAGCAGGTTCTCCAGCAGGGGCCAAGAGACCCAGTACTTC

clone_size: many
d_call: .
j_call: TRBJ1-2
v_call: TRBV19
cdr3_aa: CASSNGRGGGYTF
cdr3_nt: TGTGCCAGTAGTAATGGGCGCGGAGGCGGCTACACCTTC

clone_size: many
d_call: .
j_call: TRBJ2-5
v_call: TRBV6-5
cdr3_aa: CASSYRLTGETQYF
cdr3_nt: TGTGCCAGCAGTTACCGTCTCACCGGAGAGACCCAGTACTTC

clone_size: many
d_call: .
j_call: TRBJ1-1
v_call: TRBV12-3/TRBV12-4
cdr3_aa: CASRRPTNTEAFF
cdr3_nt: TGTGCCAGCAGGCGTCCCACGAACACTGAAGCTTTCTTT

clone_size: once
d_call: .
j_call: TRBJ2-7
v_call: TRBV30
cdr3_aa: CAWRRGVYEQYF
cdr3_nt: TGTGCCTGGAGGCGGGGAGTCTACGAGCAGTACTTC

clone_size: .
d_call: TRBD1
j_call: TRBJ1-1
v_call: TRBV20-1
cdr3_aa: CSARYKWTGQVSTEAFF
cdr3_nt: TGCAGTGCTAGATACAAATGGACAGGGCAAGTTTCGACTGAAGCTTTCTTT

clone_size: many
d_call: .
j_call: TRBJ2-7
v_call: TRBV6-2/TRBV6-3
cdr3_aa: CASSDGGVYEQYF
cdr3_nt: TGTGCCAGCAGCGACGGGGGAGTCTACGAGCAGTACTTC

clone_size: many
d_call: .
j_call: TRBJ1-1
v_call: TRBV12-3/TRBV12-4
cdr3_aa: CASSPGPGNTEAFF
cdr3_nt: TGTGCCAGCAGCCCAGGGCCGGGGAACACTGAAGCTTTCTTT

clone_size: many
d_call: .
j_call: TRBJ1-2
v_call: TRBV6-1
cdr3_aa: CASSGQDYYGYTF
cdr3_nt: TGTGCCAGCAGTGGCCAGGATTACTATGGCTACACCTTC

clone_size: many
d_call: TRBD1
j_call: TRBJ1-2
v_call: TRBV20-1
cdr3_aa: CSARARDSLYGYTF
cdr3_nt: TGCAGTGCTAGAGCAAGGGACAGCCTCTATGGCTACACCTTC

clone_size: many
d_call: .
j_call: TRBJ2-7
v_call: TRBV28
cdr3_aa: CASIKTGGPYEQYF
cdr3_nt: TGTGCCAGCATCAAAACCGGGGGACCCTACGAGCAGTACTTC

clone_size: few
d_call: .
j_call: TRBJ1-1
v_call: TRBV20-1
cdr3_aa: CSASIPGTTNTEAFF
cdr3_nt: TGCAGTGCTAGTATTCCGGGAACGACGAACACTGAAGCTTTCTTT

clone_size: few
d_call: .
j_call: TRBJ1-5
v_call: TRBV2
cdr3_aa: CASSADAHQPQHF
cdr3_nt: TGTGCCAGCAGCGCGGACGCGCATCAGCCCCAGCATTTT

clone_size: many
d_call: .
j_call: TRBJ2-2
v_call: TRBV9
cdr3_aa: CASSVVVGELFF
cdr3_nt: TGTGCCAGCAGCGTAGTGGTGGGGGAGCTGTTTTTT

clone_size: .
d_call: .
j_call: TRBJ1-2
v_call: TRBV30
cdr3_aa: CAWSVSGVGYGYTF
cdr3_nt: TGTGCCTGGAGTGTATCGGGAGTTGGCTATGGCTACACCTTC

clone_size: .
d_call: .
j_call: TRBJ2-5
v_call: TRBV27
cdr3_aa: CASSSVTSYQETQYF
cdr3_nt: TGTGCCAGCAGTTCGGTAACATCGTACCAAGAGACCCAGTACTTC

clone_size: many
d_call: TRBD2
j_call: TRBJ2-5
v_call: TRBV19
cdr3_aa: CASTPTSGQETQYF
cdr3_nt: TGTGCCAGTACCCCGACTAGCGGCCAAGAGACCCAGTACTTC

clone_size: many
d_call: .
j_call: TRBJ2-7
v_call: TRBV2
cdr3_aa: CASSGGRVVEQYF
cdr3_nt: TGTGCCAGCAGTGGGGGCAGAGTTGTCGAGCAGTACTTC

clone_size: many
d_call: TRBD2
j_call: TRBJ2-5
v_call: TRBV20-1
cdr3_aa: CSALAGGPKETQYF
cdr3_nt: TGCAGTGCTCTAGCGGGAGGGCCAAAAGAGACCCAGTACTTC

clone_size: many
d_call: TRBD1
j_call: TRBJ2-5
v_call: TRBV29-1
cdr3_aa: CSARPDRGEETQYF
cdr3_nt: TGCAGCGCCCGACCGGACAGGGGGGAAGAGACCCAGTACTTC

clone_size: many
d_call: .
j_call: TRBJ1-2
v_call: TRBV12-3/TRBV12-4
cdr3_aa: CASSLPLGYGYTF
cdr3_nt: TGTGCCAGCAGTTTGCCGTTGGGCTATGGCTACACCTTC

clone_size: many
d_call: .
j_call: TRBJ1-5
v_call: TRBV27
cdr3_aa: CASSPGTVLNQPQHF
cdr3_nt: TGTGCCAGCAGCCCCGGGACCGTCCTCAATCAGCCCCAGCATTTT

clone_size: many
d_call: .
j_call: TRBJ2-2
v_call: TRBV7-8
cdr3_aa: CASSLAILSYGETGELFF
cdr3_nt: TGTGCCAGCAGCTTAGCGATTCTCTCTTACGGGGAGACCGGGGAGCTGTTTTTT

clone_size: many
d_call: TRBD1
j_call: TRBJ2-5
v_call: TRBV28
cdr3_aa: CASSPWDRGDQETQYF
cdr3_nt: TGTGCCAGCAGTCCCTGGGACAGGGGGGACCAAGAGACCCAGTACTTC

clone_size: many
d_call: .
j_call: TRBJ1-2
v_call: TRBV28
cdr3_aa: CASEQGGGGGYGYTF
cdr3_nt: TGTGCCAGCGAGCAAGGTGGGGGGGGAGGCTATGGCTACACCTTC

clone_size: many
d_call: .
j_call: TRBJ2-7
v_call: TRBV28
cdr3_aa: CASSFLGGPYEQYF
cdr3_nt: TGTGCCAGCAGTTTCCTAGGTGGTCCTTACGAGCAGTACTTC

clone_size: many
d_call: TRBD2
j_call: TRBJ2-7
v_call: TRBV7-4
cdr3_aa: CASSRGLAANSYEQYF
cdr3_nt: TGTGCCAGCAGCCGGGGACTAGCGGCCAACTCCTACGAGCAGTACTTC

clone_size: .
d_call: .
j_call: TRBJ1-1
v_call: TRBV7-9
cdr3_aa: CASTLRRGGDTEAFF
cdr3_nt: TGTGCCAGCACCCTTAGGAGGGGCGGAGACACTGAAGCTTTCTTT

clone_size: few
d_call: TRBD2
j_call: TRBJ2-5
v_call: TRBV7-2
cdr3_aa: CASSLGGPRGETQYF
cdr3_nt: TGTGCCAGCAGCTTAGGGGGACCGCGGGGGGAGACCCAGTACTTC

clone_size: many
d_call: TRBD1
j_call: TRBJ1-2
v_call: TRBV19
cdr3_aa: CASSRGTGNYGYTF
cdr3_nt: TGTGCCAGTAGCCGTGGGACAGGGAACTATGGCTACACCTTC

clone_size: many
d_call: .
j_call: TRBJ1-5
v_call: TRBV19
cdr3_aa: CASRVDQGSQPQHF
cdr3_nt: TGTGCCAGTAGAGTAGACCAGGGATCTCAGCCCCAGCATTTT

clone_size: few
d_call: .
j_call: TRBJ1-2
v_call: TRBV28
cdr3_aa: CASRESNYGYTF
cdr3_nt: TGTGCCAGCCGGGAGAGTAACTATGGCTACACCTTC

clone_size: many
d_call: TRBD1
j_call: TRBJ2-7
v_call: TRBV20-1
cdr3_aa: CSAHRGSYEQYF
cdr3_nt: TGCAGTGCCCACAGGGGTTCCTACGAGCAGTACTTC

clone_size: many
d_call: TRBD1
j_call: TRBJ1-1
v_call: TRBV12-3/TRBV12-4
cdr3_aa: CASSFLTGAEAFF
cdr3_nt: TGTGCCAGCAGTTTCCTAACAGGGGCTGAAGCTTTCTTT

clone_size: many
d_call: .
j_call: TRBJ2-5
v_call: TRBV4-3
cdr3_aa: CASSQGQSYSETQYF
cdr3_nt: TGCGCCAGCAGCCAAGGGCAGTCATACTCAGAGACCCAGTACTTC

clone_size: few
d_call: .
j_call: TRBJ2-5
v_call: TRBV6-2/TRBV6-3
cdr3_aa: CASRKAGGVETQYF
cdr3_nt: TGTGCCAGCAGAAAGGCTGGGGGCGTGGAGACCCAGTACTTC